One and the same sample provided the 4 T cell receptor beta chains below, sequenced in a study of vaccination effects on CD4 cells after COVID-19. Before sequencing took place, the ViraFEST assay used viral peptide pools to expand antigen-specific CD4+ T cells. With nine to eleven days of culture completed, CD4+ T cells were isolated. Using immunoSEQ multiplex PCR, the repertoire was profiled, and TCRdb retains in-frame clones only, with some absent. The sample holds approximately 54,000 clones, over 80% seen once. No antigen has been identified for these receptors. The material sequenced was CD4+ T cells from PBMCs cultured with HCoV-229E spike peptides, taken before COVID-19 vaccination. The receptor source for this set is a human donor who received a COVID-19 vaccine.

J is TRBJ1-1 and V is TRBV6-2 or TRBV6-3; TRBD1 agrees at 7 bases. This CDR3 is 15 amino acids long. CDR1 is MNHEY, CDR2 SVGEGT, per germline. After removal of 2 bases from V and 6 bases from J, the junction contained 9 bases not matched to a gene. For the CDR3, the DNA is TGTGCCAGCAGTTACCCGGACAGGCCGAAACCTGAAGCTTTCTTT. The encoded protein is CASSYPDRPKPEAFF.

The chain links TRBV30 to TRBJ2-4; D may correspond to TRBD1 or TRBD2 (5 bases each). Germline V lookup: CDR1 GTSNPN, CDR2 SVGIG (reference sequence). There are 13 residues in the CDR3. The DNA of the CDR3 is TGTGCTACCGGAAGGGGAGAGGGAAACATTCAGTACTTC. Protein sequence: CATGRGEGNIQYF.

The sample holds a few counts of this clone. The V and J genes are TRBV5-6 and TRBJ2-5; TRBD1 matches at 7 bases. V shed 5 bases and J 2 bases; nucleotides not matched to a gene: 6. CDR1 and CDR2 from the germline V gene are SGHDT and YYEEEE. The CDR3 covers 14 residues. In DNA, the CDR3 is TGTGCCAGCAGGAGAGACAGGGCGCAAGAGACCCAGTACTTC. Protein: CASRRDRAQETQYF.

The J gene is TRBJ1-2, the V gene TRBV5-5; the D is unclear. Per the germline V gene, CDR1 is SGHKS and CDR2 is YYEKEE (reference sequence). This CDR3 spans 15 amino acids. V was shortened by 0 bases and J by 10 bases, with 19 bases between the two germline ends. The CDR3 here is CASSLGVGNMDDYTF. Written as DNA, the CDR3 is TGTGCCAGCAGCTTGGGGGTAGGGAACATGGACGACTACACCTTC.